This T cell receptor beta chain was sequenced during a study of blood T cell repertoires in COVID-19. CDR3 length equals 14 residues. Germline V gene lookup returns CDR1 SGHNT and CDR2 YYREEE (reference sequence). Between the trimmed V and J ends, which lost 2 bases and 3 bases, there was a span of 11 bases. In the authors' workflow: Reference gene primer amplification gave nucleated cell count estimates. This table comes from immunoSEQ multiplex PCR, and its TCRdb copy is limited to in-frame clones, with some not included. Clonal size and the V and J genes are those of that table, whereas D and trimming came from the DNA. Of about 210,000 clones listed, roughly 87% are singletons.

Sequencing was performed on PBMCs or T cells enriched from blood (not recorded which). The TCR originated in a man aged 18 to 35 with acute COVID-19. This sequence joins TRBV5-4 and TRBJ1-1, with D possibly matching TRBD1 (5 bases). The CDR3 protein is CASSFPGPHTEAFF. In DNA form, the CDR3 reads TGTGCCAGCAGCTTTCCAGGGCCTCACACTGAAGCTTTCTTT.